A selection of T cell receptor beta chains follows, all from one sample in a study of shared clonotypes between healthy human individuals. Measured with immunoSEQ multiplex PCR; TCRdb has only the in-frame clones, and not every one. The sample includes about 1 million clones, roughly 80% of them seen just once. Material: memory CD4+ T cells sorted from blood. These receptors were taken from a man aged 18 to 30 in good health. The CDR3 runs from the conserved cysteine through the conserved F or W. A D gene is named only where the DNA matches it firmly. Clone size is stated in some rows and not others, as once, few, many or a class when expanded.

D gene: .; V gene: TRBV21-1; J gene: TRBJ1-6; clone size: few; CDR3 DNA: TGTGCCAGCACCGAAAGGGAGGAGTATAATTCACCCCTCCACTTT; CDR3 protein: CASTEREEYNSPLHF
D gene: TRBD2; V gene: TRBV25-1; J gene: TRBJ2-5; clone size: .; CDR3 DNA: TGTGCCAGCAGTACCCACCTAGCGGGAGTAGAGACCCAGTACTTC; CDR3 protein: CASSTHLAGVETQYF
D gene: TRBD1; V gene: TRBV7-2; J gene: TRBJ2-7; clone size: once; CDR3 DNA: TGTGCCAGCAGCTTAGCGACAGGGGGGTCGCACGAGCAGTACTTC; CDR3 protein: CASSLATGGSHEQYF
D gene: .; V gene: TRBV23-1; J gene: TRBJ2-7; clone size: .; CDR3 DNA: TGCGCCAGCAGTCGGTTCCCGGAGGACGAGCAGTACTTC; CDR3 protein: CASSRFPEDEQYF
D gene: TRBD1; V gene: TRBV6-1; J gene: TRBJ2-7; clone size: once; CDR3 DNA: TGTGCCAGCAGTTCAGGGGGTTTGGGTTCCTACGAGCAGTACTTC; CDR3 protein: CASSSGGLGSYEQYF
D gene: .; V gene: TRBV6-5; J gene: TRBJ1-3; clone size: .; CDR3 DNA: TGTGCCAGCGGAACAAGCTCCGGAAACACCATATATTTT; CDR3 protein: CASGTSSGNTIYF
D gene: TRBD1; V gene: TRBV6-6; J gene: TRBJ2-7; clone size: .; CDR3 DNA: TGTGCCAGCAGTAGACAGGGGGACGAGCAGTACTTC; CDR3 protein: CASSRQGDEQYF
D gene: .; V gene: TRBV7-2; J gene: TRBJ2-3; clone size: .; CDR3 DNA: TGTGCCAGCAGCCGTGAGACAGATACGCAGTATTTT; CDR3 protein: CASSRETDTQYF
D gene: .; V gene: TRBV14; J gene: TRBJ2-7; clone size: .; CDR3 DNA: TGTGCCAGCAGCCACTTTAGCAGGGAGCAGTACTTC; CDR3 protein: CASSHFSREQYF
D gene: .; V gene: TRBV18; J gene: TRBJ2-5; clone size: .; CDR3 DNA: TGTGCCAGCTCACCACCGTCCGTGGAGACCCAGTACTTC; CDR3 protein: CASSPPSVETQYF
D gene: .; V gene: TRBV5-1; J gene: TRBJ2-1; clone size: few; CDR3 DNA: TGCGCCAGCAGCTTGGCCAACACGGCGACTAGAGGTGAGCAGTTCTTC; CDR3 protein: CASSLANTATRGEQFF
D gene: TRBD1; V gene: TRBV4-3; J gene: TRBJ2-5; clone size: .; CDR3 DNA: TGCGCCAGCAGCCAAGATTTGGGAGACAGGGTTGGGCAGTACTTC; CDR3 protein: CASSQDLGDRVGQYF
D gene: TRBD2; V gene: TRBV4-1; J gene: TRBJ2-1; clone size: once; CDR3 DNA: TGCGCCAGCAGCCAAGATAGGACTAGCCCTATCTTC; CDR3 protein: CASSQDRTSPIF
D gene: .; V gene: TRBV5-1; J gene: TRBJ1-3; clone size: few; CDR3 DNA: TGCGCCAGCAGCTTGGGGACCGCCTCTGGAAACACCATATATTTT; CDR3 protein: CASSLGTASGNTIYF
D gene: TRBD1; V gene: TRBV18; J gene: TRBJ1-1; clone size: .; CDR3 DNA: TGTGCCAGCTCACCACAGGACCCAGGGGGGACTGAAGCTTTCTTT; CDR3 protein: CASSPQDPGGTEAFF
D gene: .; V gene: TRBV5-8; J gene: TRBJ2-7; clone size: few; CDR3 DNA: TGTGCCAGCAGCTTGTACGGTCCCTACGAGCAGTACTTC; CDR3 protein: CASSLYGPYEQYF
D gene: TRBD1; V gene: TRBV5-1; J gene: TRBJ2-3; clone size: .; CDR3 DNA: TGCGCCAGCAGCTTGACAGGGGGCAGGGAGGGCACAGATACGCAGTATTTT; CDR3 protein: CASSLTGGREGTDTQYF
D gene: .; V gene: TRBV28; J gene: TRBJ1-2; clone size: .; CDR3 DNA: TGTGCCAGCAGCGAGAATACAGGCCAGAACTATGGCTACACCTTC; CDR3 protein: CASSENTGQNYGYTF
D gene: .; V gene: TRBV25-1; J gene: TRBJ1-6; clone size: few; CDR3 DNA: TGTGCCAGCAGGGAACATGGACAGCATAATTCACCCCTCCACTTT; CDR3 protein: CASREHGQHNSPLHF
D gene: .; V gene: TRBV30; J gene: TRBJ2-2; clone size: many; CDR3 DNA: TGTGCCTGGAGGGGGGACACCGGGGAGCTGTTTTTT; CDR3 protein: CAWRGDTGELFF
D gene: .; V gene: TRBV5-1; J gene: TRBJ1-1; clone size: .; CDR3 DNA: TGCGCCAGCAGCTTGGGCAGGCAGGGAGCGGGTTCCGGCACTGAAGCTTTCTTT; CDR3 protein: CASSLGRQGAGSGTEAFF
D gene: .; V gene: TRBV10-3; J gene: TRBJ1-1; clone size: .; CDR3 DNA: TGTGCCATCAGTCCCAGGGAGGACACTGAAGCTTTCTTT; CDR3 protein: CAISPREDTEAFF
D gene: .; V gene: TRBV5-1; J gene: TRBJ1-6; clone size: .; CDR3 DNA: TGCGCCAGCAGCTTAGACCCTAATTCACCCCTCCACTTT; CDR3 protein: CASSLDPNSPLHF
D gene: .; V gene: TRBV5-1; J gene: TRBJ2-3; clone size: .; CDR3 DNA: TGCGCCAGCAGCTTGGCAGGGAAGGGCACAGATACGCAGTATTTT; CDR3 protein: CASSLAGKGTDTQYF
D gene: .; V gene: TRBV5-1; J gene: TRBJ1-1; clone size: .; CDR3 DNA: TGCGCCAGCAGCAACGGGACGGTGAACACTGAAGCTTTCTTT; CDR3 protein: CASSNGTVNTEAFF
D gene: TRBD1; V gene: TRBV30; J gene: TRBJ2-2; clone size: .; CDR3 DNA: TGTGCCTGGGGGGACAGGGGGGAGCTGTTTTTT; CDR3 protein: CAWGDRGELFF
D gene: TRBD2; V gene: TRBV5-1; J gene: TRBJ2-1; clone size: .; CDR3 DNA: TGCGCCAGCAGCCGCGACGGGACTAGCGGGAATGGCAATGAGCAGTTCTTC; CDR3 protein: CASSRDGTSGNGNEQFF
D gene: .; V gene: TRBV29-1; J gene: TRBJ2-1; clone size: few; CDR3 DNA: TGCAGCTTTCATAGTGGCAATGAGCAGTTCTTC; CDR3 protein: CSFHSGNEQFF
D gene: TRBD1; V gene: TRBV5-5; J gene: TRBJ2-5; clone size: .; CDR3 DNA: TGTGCCAGCAGCTTTAGACAGGGGTGGGAGACCCAGTACTTC; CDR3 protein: CASSFRQGWETQYF
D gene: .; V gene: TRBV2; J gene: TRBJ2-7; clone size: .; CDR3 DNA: TGTGCCAGCAGTGTAGGGGTCGACGAGCAGTACTTC; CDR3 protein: CASSVGVDEQYF
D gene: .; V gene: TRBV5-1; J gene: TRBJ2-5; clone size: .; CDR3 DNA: TGCGCCAGCAGCTTGGGGGGTGCTCAAGAGACCCAGTACTTC; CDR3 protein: CASSLGGAQETQYF
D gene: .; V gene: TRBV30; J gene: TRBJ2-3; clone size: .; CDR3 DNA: TGTGCCTGGAACCAAGCGACAGATACGCAGTATTTT; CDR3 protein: CAWNQATDTQYF
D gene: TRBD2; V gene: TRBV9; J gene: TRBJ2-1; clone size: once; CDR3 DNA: TGTGCCAGCAGCTTGGGACTAGCGGGGTACAATGAGCAGTTCTTC; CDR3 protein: CASSLGLAGYNEQFF
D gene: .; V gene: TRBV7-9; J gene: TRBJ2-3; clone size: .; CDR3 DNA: TGTGCCAGCAGCTTCTCCACCAACCGCGGTACGCAGTATTTT; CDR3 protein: CASSFSTNRGTQYF
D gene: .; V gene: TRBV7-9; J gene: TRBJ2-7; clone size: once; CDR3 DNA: TGTGCCAGCAGCTTGGGACCCTTAACCTACGAGCAGTACTTC; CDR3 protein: CASSLGPLTYEQYF
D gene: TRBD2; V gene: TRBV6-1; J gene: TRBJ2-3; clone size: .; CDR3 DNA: TGTGCCATCGCCCTAGCGGGAGGGTACACAGATACGCAGTATTTT; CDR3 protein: CAIALAGGYTDTQYF
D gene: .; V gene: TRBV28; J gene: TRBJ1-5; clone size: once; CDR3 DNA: TGTGCCAGCAGTTCTCGCGGGACTAGCAATCAGCCCCAGCATTTT; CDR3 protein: CASSSRGTSNQPQHF